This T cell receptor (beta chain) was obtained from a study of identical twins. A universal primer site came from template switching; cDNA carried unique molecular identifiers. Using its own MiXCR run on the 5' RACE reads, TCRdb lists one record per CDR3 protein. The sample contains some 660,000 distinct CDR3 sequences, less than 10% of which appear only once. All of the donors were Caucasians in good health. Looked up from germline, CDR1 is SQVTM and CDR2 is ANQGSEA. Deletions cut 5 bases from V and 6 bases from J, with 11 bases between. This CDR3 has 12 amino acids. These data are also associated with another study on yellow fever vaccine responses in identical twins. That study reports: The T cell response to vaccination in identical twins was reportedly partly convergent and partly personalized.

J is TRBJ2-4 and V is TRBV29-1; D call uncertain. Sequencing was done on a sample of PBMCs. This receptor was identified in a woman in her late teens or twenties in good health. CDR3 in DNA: TGCAGCGTTTGGAATATGGCAAACATTCAGTACTTC. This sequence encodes CSVWNMANIQYF.